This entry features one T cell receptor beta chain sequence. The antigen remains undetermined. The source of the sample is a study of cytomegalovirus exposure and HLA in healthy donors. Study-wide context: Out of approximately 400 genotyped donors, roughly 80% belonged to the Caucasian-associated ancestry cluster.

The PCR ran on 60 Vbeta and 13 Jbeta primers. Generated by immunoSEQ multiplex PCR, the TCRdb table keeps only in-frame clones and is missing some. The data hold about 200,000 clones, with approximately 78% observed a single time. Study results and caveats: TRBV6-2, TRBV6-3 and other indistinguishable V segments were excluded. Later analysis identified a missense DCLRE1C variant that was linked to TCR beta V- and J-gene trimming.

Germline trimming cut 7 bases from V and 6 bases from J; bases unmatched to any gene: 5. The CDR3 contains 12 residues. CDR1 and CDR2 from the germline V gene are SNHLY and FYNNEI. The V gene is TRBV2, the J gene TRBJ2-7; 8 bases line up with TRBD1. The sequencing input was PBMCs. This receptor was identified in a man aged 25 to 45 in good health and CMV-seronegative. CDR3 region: CASINRGFEQYF. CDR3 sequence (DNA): TGTGCCAGCATCAACAGGGGGTTCGAGCAGTACTTC.